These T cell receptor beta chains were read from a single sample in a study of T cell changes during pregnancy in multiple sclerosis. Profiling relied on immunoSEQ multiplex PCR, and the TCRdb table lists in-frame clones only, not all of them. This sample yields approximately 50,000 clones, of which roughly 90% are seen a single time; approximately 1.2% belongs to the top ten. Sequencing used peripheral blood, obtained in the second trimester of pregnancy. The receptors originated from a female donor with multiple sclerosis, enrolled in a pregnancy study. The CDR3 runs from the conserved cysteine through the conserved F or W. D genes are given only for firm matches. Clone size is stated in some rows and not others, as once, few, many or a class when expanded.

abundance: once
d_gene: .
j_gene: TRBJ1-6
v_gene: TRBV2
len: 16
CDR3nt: TGTGCCAGCAGTGAAACGTTGGTACAGGCGGGGTCACCCCTCCACTTT
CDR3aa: CASSETLVQAGSPLHF

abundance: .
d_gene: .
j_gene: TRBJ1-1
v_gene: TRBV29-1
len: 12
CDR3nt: TGCAGCGCACTTTCGGGGAGGACTGAAGCTTTCTTT
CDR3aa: CSALSGRTEAFF

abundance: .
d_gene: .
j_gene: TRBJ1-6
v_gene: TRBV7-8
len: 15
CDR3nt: TGTGCCAGCAGCTTAGGGCCGGGAAGTGGTTCACCCCTCCACTTT
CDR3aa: CASSLGPGSGSPLHF

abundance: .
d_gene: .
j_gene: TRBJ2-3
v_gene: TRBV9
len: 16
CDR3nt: TGTGCCAGCAGCGCTAGGGTGTCAGGGTTCACAGATACGCAGTATTTT
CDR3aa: CASSARVSGFTDTQYF

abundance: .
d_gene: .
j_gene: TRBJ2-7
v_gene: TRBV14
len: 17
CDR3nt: TGTGCCAGCAGCCAAGTGCGGGGTAGCGGAAGACTCTACGAGCAGTACTTC
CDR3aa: CASSQVRGSGRLYEQYF

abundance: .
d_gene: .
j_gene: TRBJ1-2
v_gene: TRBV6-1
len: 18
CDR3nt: TGTGCCAGCAGTGAGTTCGGGGGTTCGACCTTCAACTGGTATGGCTACACCTTC
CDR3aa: CASSEFGGSTFNWYGYTF

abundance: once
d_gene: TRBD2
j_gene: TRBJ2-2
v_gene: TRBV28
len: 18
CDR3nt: TGTGCCAGCAGGGGAGTTTGGGCGGGGGTCCCGAACACCGGGGAGCTGTTTTTT
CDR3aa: CASRGVWAGVPNTGELFF

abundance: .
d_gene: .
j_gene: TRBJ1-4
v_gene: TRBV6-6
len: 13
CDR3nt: TGTGCCAGCCGGTGGAGGGAAGGTGAAAAACTGTTTTTT
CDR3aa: CASRWREGEKLFF

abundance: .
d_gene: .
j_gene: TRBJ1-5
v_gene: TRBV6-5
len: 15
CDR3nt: TGTGCCAGCAGCCTCGACAGTCTAGGCAATCAGCCCCAGCATTTT
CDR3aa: CASSLDSLGNQPQHF

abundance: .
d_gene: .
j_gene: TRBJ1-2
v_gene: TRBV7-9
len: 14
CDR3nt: TGTGCCAGCAGCTTAGTAGGGGTTTGGGATGGCTACACCTTC
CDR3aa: CASSLVGVWDGYTF

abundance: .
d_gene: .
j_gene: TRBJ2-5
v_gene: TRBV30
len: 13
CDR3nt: TGTGCCTACGAACGGACTACCCAAGAGACCCAGTACTTC
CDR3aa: CAYERTTQETQYF

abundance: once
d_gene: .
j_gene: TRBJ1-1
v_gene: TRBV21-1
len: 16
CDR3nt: TGTGCCAGCAGCAAACCAGGGGGCGCCAGGGACACTGAAGCTTTCTTT
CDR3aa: CASSKPGGARDTEAFF

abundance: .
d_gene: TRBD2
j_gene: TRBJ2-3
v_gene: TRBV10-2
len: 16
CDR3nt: TGCGCCAGCAGTGACATCGCGGGGGGCCGAACAGATACGCAGTATTTT
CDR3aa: CASSDIAGGRTDTQYF

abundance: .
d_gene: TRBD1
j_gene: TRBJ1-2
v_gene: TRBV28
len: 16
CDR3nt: TGTGCCAGCAAACGGGACAGGGACCTCTTTAACTATGGCTACACCTTC
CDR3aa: CASKRDRDLFNYGYTF

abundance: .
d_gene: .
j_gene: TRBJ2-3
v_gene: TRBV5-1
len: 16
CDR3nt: TGCGCCAGCAGCTTGGAAGGGGCCAGTAGCACAGATACGCAGTATTTT
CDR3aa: CASSLEGASSTDTQYF

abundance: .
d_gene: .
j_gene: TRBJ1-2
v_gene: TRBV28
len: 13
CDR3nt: TGTGCCAGCATGGTACCCGGGGATTATGGCTACACCTTC
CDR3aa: CASMVPGDYGYTF

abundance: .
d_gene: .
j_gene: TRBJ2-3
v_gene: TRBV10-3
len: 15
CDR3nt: TGTGCCATCAGTGGGACAGTGGGGAGCACAGATACGCAGTATTTT
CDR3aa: CAISGTVGSTDTQYF

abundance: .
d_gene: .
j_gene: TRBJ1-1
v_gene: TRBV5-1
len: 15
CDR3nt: TGCGCCAGCAGCCTAAACCCCGGGGAACCCCCTGAAGCTTTCTTT
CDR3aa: CASSLNPGEPPEAFF

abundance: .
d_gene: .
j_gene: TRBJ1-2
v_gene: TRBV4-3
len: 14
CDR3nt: TGCGCCAGCAGCCAAGTGGCAGGGAACTATGGCTACACCTTC
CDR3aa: CASSQVAGNYGYTF

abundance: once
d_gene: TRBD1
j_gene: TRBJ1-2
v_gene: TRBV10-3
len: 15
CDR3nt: TGTGCCATCAGGGAGGATAGGGGGCTTGGCTATGGCTACACCTTC
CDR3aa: CAIREDRGLGYGYTF

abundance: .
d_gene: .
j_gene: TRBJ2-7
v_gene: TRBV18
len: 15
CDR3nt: TGTGCCAGCTCACCGTCCCAGGGAAAGGCGAGCGTGCAGTACTTC
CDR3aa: CASSPSQGKASVQYF

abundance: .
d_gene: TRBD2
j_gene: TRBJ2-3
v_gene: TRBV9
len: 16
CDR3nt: TGTGCCAGCAGCGTAAGGCCCAGCGGGGAGGTAGATACGCAGTATTTT
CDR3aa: CASSVRPSGEVDTQYF

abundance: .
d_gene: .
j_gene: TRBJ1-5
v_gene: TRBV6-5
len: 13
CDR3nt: TGTGCCAGCAGTAGACGGGAACATCAGCCCCAGCATTTT
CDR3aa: CASSRREHQPQHF

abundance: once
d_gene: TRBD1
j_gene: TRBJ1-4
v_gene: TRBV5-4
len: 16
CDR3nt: TGTGCCAGCAGCCTTTACAGGGGTGAGGCTAATGAAAAACTGTTTTTT
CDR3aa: CASSLYRGEANEKLFF

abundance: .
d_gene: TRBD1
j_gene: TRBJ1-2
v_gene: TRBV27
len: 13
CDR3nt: TGTGCCAGCAGTCCACGGACAGGGTATGGCTACACCTTC
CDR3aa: CASSPRTGYGYTF

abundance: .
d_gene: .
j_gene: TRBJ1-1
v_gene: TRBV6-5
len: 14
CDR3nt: TGTGCCAGCAGTTACCTGGCACAGAACACTGAAGCTTTCTTT
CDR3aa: CASSYLAQNTEAFF

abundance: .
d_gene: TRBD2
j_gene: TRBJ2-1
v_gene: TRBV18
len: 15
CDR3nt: TGTGCCAGCTCACCACAACTAGCGGCAGACAATGAGCAGTTCTTC
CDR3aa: CASSPQLAADNEQFF

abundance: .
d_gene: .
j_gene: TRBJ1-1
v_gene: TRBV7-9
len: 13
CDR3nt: TGTGCCAGCAGCTTATTTGGGGAGGGTGAAGCTTTCTTT
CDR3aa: CASSLFGEGEAFF

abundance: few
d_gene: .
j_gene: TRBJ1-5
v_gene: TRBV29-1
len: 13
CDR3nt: TGCAGCGTTGAGGCAGGGGAAGGTCAGCCCCAGCATTTT
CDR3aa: CSVEAGEGQPQHF

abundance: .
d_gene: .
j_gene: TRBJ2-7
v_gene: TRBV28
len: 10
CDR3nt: TGTGCCAGCGGTTTCGGAGTGGAGTACTTC
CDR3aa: CASGFGVEYF

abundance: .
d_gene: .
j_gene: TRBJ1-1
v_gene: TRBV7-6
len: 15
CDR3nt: TGTGCCAGCAGCTTGGGGGCCTCTGGGAACACTGAAGCTTTCTTT
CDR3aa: CASSLGASGNTEAFF

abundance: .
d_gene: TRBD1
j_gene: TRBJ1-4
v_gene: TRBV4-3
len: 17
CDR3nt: TGCGCCAGCAGCCAAGGAAGTACCGGGACAGGGAGTGAAAAACTGTTTTTT
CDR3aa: CASSQGSTGTGSEKLFF

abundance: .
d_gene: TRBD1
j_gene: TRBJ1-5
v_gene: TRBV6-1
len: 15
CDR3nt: TGTGCCAGCAGTGAAAGGACAGGGGGGAATCAGCCCCAGCATTTT
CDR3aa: CASSERTGGNQPQHF